Included here is one TCR beta chain sequence, with context. Its antigen is unknown. The J segment lost 1 base and the V segment lost 6 bases, leaving 10 bases of the junction unmatched. The CDR3 totals 16 residues. Looked up from germline, CDR1 is MDHEN and CDR2 is SYDVKM. The sample is drawn from a study of T-cell reconstitution after alpha-beta-depleted transplantation in children. Using unique molecular identifiers, the investigators prepared the TCRbeta library. Each CDR3 protein is one row after TCRdb ran MiXCR on the PCR reads. The table lists about 300,000 distinct CDR3 sequences, around 9.1% of them singletons. Whole-study results and caveats: Newly produced T cells mostly provided counts and TCRbeta diversity after one year, as hyperexpanded clones declined. Several hundred graft clones that had expanded were reportedly the source of alpha-beta T cells about two months after transplant.

This receptor was obtained from a boy under two years old with acute myeloid leukemia, due to receive a stem cell transplant. V gene TRBV28 combines with J gene TRBJ2-7, with TRBD1 matching 9 bases. The sample in question was PBMCs, obtained before TCRalphabeta/CD19-depleted stem cell transplant. The CDR3 region has the DNA TGTGCCAGCAGAGCACGGGACAGGGCAAAATCCTACGAGCAGTACTTC. It encodes CASRARDRAKSYEQYF.